This T cell receptor (beta chain) stems from a study of CD4 T cells in relation to SARS-CoV-2 and coronaviruses. General study results and limits: Approximately 65% of donors had memory CD4+ clonotypes crossrecognizing SARS-CoV-2 and common cold coronavirus spike. Memory recall responses, not primary responses primed in culture, are what the assay detects.

With regard to this clone: Its antigen is not identified.

Only in-frame clones appear in the TCRdb table, and some are missing; sequencing was by immunoSEQ multiplex PCR. The top ten clones hold roughly 1.5% of a sample with some 65,000 clones, over 70% of them seen once. CD4+ T cells from unexposed donors were obtained before the COVID-19 pandemic (2011-2018). Naive and memory CD4+ T cells came from enriched cryopreserved PBMCs. The source is a human donor in good health. The sequencing input was memory CD4+ T cells from PBMCs.

The CDR3 nucleotides are TGTGCCAGCAGCTTAGTAGACAGTGTCACTGAAGCTTTCTTT. It yields the protein CASSLVDSVTEAFF. The chain uses TRBV7-2 and TRBJ1-1; possible D gene TRBD1, 5 bases. Germline-derived CDR1 and CDR2 are SGHTA and FQGNSA. The V end was cut by 1 base, the J end by 4 bases, with 10 bases between. The CDR3 covers 14 residues.